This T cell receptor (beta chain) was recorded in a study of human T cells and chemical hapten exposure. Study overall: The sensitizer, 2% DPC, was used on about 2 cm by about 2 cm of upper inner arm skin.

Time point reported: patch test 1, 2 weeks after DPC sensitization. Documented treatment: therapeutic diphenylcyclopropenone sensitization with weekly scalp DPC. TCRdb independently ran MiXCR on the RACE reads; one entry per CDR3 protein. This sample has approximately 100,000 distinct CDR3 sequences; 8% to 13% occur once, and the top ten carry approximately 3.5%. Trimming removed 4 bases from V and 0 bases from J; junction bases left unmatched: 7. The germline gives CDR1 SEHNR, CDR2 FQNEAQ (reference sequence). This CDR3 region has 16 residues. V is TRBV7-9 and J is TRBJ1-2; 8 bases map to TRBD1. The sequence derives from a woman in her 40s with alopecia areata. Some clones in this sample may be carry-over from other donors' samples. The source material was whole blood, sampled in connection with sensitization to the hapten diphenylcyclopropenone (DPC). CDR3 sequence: CASSWGGTGANYGYTF. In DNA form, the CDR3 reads TGTGCCAGCAGCTGGGGCGGGACAGGAGCTAACTATGGCTACACCTTC.